This TCR beta chain is from a study of T cells after yellow fever vaccination (dated by TCRdb to the late 2010s). Concerning the study at large: The SMART-Seq v4 Ultra Low Input RNA kit was used to prepare libraries from fractions with low cell numbers. Blood was drawn at multiple timepoints before and after primary and secondary immunization, with bulk PBMC replicates and cell subsets isolated. To follow T-cell clones before and after primary and booster YFV17D yellow fever vaccination, bulk TCR alpha and beta repertoires were sequenced over time. Two healthy male donors made up the cohort, one aged 18 to 29 years and the other aged 30 to 40 years. What the research found in general, with its limitations: After the booster, most clones that had expanded after primary vaccination were detected again (approximately 96% of CD4 and around nine tenths of CD8), suggesting broad maintenance of memory. The secondary T-cell response was weaker than the primary response but faster, peaking on day 5 instead of day 15. A small fraction of clonotypes appeared in both the CD4 and CD8 compartments, likely as a result of convergent recombination. Because the study included only a couple of donors, the extent to which the findings can be generalized is limited. Because abundant contaminating clonotypes from the bulk population could be contained in FACS-sorted repertoires, computational filtering was required.

Synthesis of TCR cDNA relied on 5'RACE template switching, a step that introduced a universal primer site along with unique molecular identifiers. Priming for cDNA synthesis came from both the TCR alpha and TCR beta constant segments. Two PCR steps were used to amplify libraries, with sample barcodes and sequencing adapters being added in the second step. Libraries were sequenced on Illumina HiSeq 2500 (2x100 bp) or NovaSeq (2x150 bp). From the authors' description of their analysis: MIGEC handled demultiplexing of reads and collapsing into UMI consensus sequences, while MiXCR performed V(D)J alignment. Vaccine-responding clonotypes were identified with edgeR using replicate PBMC samples, with FDR below 0.01 and a log2 fold change above 5 up to day 15 being required. CD4 or CD8 identity was assigned to each bulk clonotype according to whether the clonotype was present at higher abundance in the sequenced CD4 repertoire or the sequenced CD8 repertoire. The public reads were run again by TCRdb, first through fastp at Q25 and then through MiXCR, and only productive beta chains were kept. Every CDR3 protein is listed once, alongside the most common genes and DNA of its rows. TCRdb, rather than the study authors, made the V and J calls. The sample yields 500,000 to 650,000 distinct CDR3 sequences; 17% were counted once. 17% of the sample is in the top ten clones.

This clonotype turned up a few times. The target of this receptor is not known. Base qualities were left out, and no much larger clone turns up one base away. Reading the label with the study, this specimen's treatment or condition is: live attenuated yellow fever vaccine strain. Two biological replicates of bulk PBMCs were collected at each blood-draw timepoint. PBMCs were isolated from peripheral blood using a standard Ficoll-Paque protocol. RNA was extracted with TriZol from bulk PBMCs, CD4 and CD8 fractions, and dextramer-positive and dextramer-negative fractions. The sequence derives from a young man who received the YFV17D yellow fever vaccine. The sample consisted of PBMCs, taken about 5 days after the first yellow fever vaccination.

The sequence in DNA is TGTGCCAGCAGTCCCCCCCCCAGATTGCAAGAGACCCAGTACTTC. This codes for CASSPPPRLQETQYF. The rearranged segments are TRBV6-2 or TRBV6-3 and TRBJ2-5; no D gene can be assigned with confidence. Reading from cysteine to phenylalanine, the CDR3 counts 15 amino acids. Of all the DNA, just the CDR3 is kept, 45 bases in frame from base 1. Trimming takes 5 bases from V and 2 bases from J, and the germline ends sit 15 bases apart. CDR1 and CDR2, looked up from the germline V gene, are MNHEY and SVGEGT.